Described below is a single TCR beta chain sequence and its context. Assay used: immunoSEQ multiplex PCR; TCRdb lists only in-frame clones, some missing. The repertoire includes some 60,000 clones, about 86% of them detected once, and about 13% sits in the top ten. The sample is drawn from a study of T cells in tuberculosis. Thawed, overnight-rested PBMC were stained with GMM-loaded CD1B tetramer, viability dye and anti-CD3, then sorted. The CD1B tetramers carried C32 glucose monomycolate purified from Rhodococcus equi. The V gene end was trimmed by 5 bases and the J gene end by 0 bases; junction bases not matched to a gene: 14. Germline V CDR1 and CDR2: SGHAT, FQNNGV. The CDR3 has 18 residues.

Sequenced material: CD1b-GMM tetramer-negative cells sorted from PBMCs. The clonotype was recovered from an adult woman with latent tuberculosis. The chain links TRBV11-2 to TRBJ2-5; 8 bases map to TRBD2. The CDR3 is CASSHLRGGSSNQETQYF. The CDR3 DNA is TGTGCCAGCAGCCATCTGCGCGGGGGGTCCTCCAACCAAGAGACCCAGTACTTC.